This TCR beta chain derives from a study of shared clonotypes between healthy human individuals. Of note for this clone: Its antigen is not known.

Only CD45RO-negative cells positively selected for CCR7 counted as naive CD8 cells, so terminally differentiated effector memory CD45RA+ cells were excluded. All donors qualified as healthy HIV-negative adults and had experienced no recent acute infections or vaccinations. Only Caucasian adults living in Nashville, Tennessee made up the donor group. With 7 bases clipped from V and 6 bases from J, the junction kept 11 bases outside the gene matches. CDR1 SEHNR and CDR2 FQNEAQ come from the germline V gene (reference sequence). The CDR3 spans 14 residues. Each cell subset's genomic DNA was divided evenly among several immunoSEQ plates. Some clones are missing from TCRdb's copy, which holds only in-frame ones; the method was immunoSEQ multiplex PCR. The data show about 1.9 million clones, about 93% seen once. Overall study results and limits: The study generally estimated greater richness for naive than memory subsets.

This clonotype was sampled from a man between 18 and 29 years old in good health. Some clones in this sample may be carry-over from other donors' samples. V gene TRBV7-9 combines with J gene TRBJ2-7; 8 nucleotides agree with TRBD1. Sequenced material: naive CD8+ T cells from PBMCs. The CDR3 spells CASNPNTGGSEQYF. DNA of the CDR3: TGTGCCAGCAATCCAAATACAGGGGGAAGCGAGCAGTACTTC.